The rows below give T cell receptor beta chains drawn from one sample of a study of kidney transplant recipient with SARS-CoV-2 infection. A single record per CDR3 protein comes from TCRdb applying MiXCR to the reads. In the table there are under 300,000 distinct CDR3 sequences, around 28% of which are singletons. The sequenced sample was a blood sample, obtained at baseline and on day 111 from a kidney transplant recipient. Source of these receptors: a male patient aged 25-45 years who had COVID-19 and was a kidney transplant recipient. Some T cells here may be from the graft donor. CDR3s include the opening cysteine and the closing phenylalanine or tryptophan. D genes are given only for firm matches. Only part of the rows carry a size: once, few, many, or a class if the clone is expanded.

cdr3_nt: TGTGCCAGCAGCCCAAACAGGGGATCTGGCTACACCTTC
cdr3_aa: CASSPNRGSGYTF
d_call: TRBD1
clone_size: many
v_call: TRBV6-5
j_call: TRBJ1-2

cdr3_nt: TGCAGTGCACCGACTAGCCCCTCCACCGGGGAGCTGTTTTTT
cdr3_aa: CSAPTSPSTGELFF
d_call: TRBD2
clone_size: -
v_call: TRBV20-1
j_call: TRBJ2-2

cdr3_nt: TGTGCCACCAGTTCCGGCGGTAGTACCAGAAAGACCTATGGCTACACCTTC
cdr3_aa: CATSSGGSTRKTYGYTF
d_call: -
clone_size: -
v_call: TRBV24-1
j_call: TRBJ1-2

cdr3_nt: TGTGCCACCAGTTATATCCGTAGTACCAGAAAGACCTATGGCTACACCTTC
cdr3_aa: CATSYIRSTRKTYGYTF
d_call: -
clone_size: many
v_call: TRBV24-1
j_call: TRBJ1-2

cdr3_nt: TGTGCCTGGACCCCGAGGGCGGATCAGCCCCAGCATTTT
cdr3_aa: CAWTPRADQPQHF
d_call: -
clone_size: many
v_call: TRBV30
j_call: TRBJ1-5

cdr3_nt: TGTGCCACCAGCACAAGCGGGAGGGCCTTCGTAAATGAGCAGTTCTTC
cdr3_aa: CATSTSGRAFVNEQFF
d_call: TRBD2
clone_size: many
v_call: TRBV15
j_call: TRBJ2-1

cdr3_nt: TGTGCCAGCTCCCTGGTGCATAAAGCTTTCTTT
cdr3_aa: CASSLVHKAFF
d_call: -
clone_size: -
v_call: TRBV6-5
j_call: TRBJ1-1

cdr3_nt: TGTGCCAGCAGTTGGGGCGGGCCTTACGGAAAGACCTATGGCTACACCTTC
cdr3_aa: CASSWGGPYGKTYGYTF
d_call: -
clone_size: many
v_call: TRBV6-9
j_call: TRBJ1-2

cdr3_nt: TGTGCCAGCAGCCGCCGGACTAGCGGAGCCCGGGGCGAGCAGTACTTC
cdr3_aa: CASSRRTSGARGEQYF
d_call: TRBD2
clone_size: many
v_call: TRBV3-1
j_call: TRBJ2-7

cdr3_nt: TGTGCCAGCGTGCCATGTCATCCACGAAAGACCTATGGCTACACCTTC
cdr3_aa: CASVPCHPRKTYGYTF
d_call: -
clone_size: many
v_call: TRBV5-8
j_call: TRBJ1-2

cdr3_nt: TGTGCCAGCAGTACCGACCGCTCTATGCGAAAGACCTATGGCTACACCTTC
cdr3_aa: CASSTDRSMRKTYGYTF
d_call: -
clone_size: many
v_call: TRBV6-1
j_call: TRBJ1-2

cdr3_nt: TGTGCCACCAGTGCCCTGCGTAGTACCAGAAAGACCTATGGCTACACCTTC
cdr3_aa: CATSALRSTRKTYGYTF
d_call: -
clone_size: many
v_call: TRBV24-1
j_call: TRBJ1-2

cdr3_nt: TGTGCCACCAGCCAGCGCGGAAGGTGTGGAAAGACCTATGGCTACACCTTC
cdr3_aa: CATSQRGRCGKTYGYTF
d_call: -
clone_size: many
v_call: TRBV15
j_call: TRBJ1-2

cdr3_nt: TGTGCCAGCAGCCAGACTAGCGGGAGCAATGAGCAGTTCTTC
cdr3_aa: CASSQTSGSNEQFF
d_call: -
clone_size: -
v_call: TRBV3-2
j_call: TRBJ2-1

cdr3_nt: TGTGCGTCCAGGAGTGACACCGGGGAGCTGTTTTTT
cdr3_aa: CASRSDTGELFF
d_call: -
clone_size: many
v_call: TRBV12-3/TRBV12-4
j_call: TRBJ2-2

cdr3_nt: TGTGCCAGCCTAGCTTACGTACCAGGAAAGACCTATGGCTACACCTTC
cdr3_aa: CASLAYVPGKTYGYTF
d_call: -
clone_size: -
v_call: TRBV5-4
j_call: TRBJ1-2

cdr3_nt: TGTGCCAGCGTCGCAGCCGGGGGCAGGGGGCACTCCTACGAGCAGTACTTC
cdr3_aa: CASVAAGGRGHSYEQYF
d_call: TRBD1
clone_size: many
v_call: TRBV6-5
j_call: TRBJ2-7

cdr3_nt: TGTGCCAGCAGCTTACTGGCTAGCTCCTACAATGAGCAGTTCTTC
cdr3_aa: CASSLLASSYNEQFF
d_call: -
clone_size: -
v_call: TRBV11-3
j_call: TRBJ2-1

cdr3_nt: TGCAGTGCTAGAGAGACCGGACTAGTTCAGTACTTC
cdr3_aa: CSARETGLVQYF
d_call: TRBD2
clone_size: many
v_call: TRBV20-1
j_call: TRBJ2-7

cdr3_nt: TGTGCCACCAGTGATTTCTCTAGCGGGAGATCTGAGCAGTTCTTC
cdr3_aa: CATSDFSSGRSEQFF
d_call: TRBD2
clone_size: few
v_call: TRBV24-1
j_call: TRBJ2-1